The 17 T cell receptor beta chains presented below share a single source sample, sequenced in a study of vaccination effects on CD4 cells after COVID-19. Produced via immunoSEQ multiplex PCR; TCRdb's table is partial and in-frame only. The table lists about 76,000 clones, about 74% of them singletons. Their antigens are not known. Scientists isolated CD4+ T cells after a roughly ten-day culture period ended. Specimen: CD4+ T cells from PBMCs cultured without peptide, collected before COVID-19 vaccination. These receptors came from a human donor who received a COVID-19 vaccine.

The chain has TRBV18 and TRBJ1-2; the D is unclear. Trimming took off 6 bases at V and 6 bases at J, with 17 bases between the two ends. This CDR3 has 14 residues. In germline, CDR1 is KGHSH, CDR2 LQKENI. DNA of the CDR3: TGTGCCAGCTCCCAGGCTGCCGGGTCTGATGGCTACACCTTC. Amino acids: CASSQAAGSDGYTF. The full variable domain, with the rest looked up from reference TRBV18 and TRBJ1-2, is NAGVMQNPRHLVRRRGQEARLRCSPMKGHSHVYWYRQLPEEGLKFMVYLQKENIIDESGMPKERFSAEFPKEGPSILRIQQVVRGDSAAYFCASSQAAGSDGYTFGSGTRLTVV.

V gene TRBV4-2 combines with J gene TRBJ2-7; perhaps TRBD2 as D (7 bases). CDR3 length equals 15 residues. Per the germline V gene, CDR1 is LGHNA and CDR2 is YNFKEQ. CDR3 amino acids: CASGQAGGLAYEQYV. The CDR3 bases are TGTGCCAGCGGCCAAGCCGGGGGGCTAGCCTACGAGCAGTACGTC.

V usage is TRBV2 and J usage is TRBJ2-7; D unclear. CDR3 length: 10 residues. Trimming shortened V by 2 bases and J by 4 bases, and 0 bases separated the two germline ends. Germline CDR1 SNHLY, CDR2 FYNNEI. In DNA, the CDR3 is TGTGCCAGCAGTGAATACGAGCAGTACGTC. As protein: CASSEYEQYV.

CDR3 protein: CASSGEILGNYGYTF. Here the CDR3 DNA reads TGTGCCAGCAGCGGGGAGATATTAGGGAACTATGGCTACACCTTC. The rearrangement joins TRBV7-9 to TRBJ1-2; D is unresolved. V was shortened by 5 bases and J by 2 bases, with 15 bases between the two germline ends. Germline V CDR1 and CDR2: SEHNR, FQNEAQ (reference sequence). The CDR3 extends over 15 amino acids.

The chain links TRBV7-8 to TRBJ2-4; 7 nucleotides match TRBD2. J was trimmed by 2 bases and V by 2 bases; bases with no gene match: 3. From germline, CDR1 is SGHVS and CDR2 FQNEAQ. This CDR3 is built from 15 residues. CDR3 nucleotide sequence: TGTGCCAGCAGCTTATGGGGGGGGACCAAAAACATTCAGTACTTC. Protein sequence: CASSLWGGTKNIQYF.

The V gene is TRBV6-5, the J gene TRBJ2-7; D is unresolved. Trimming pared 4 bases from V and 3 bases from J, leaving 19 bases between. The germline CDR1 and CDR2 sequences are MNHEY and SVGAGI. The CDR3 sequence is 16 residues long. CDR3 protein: CASSSQAQPPLYEQYV. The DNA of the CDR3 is TGTGCCAGCAGTTCCCAGGCTCAACCCCCCCTCTACGAGCAGTACGTC.

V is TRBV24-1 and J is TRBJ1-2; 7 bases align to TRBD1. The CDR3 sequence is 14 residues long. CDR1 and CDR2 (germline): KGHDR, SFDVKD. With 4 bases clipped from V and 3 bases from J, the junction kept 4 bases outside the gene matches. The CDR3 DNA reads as TGTGCCACCAGTGAAGACGGGACAGACTATGGCTACACCTTC. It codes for CATSEDGTDYGYTF.

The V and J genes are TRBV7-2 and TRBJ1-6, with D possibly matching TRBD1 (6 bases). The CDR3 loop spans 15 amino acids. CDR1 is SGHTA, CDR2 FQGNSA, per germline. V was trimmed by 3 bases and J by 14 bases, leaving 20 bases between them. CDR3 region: CASSLDRQERITLHF. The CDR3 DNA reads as TGTGCCAGCAGCTTGGATAGACAGGAGCGGATCACCCTCCACTTT.

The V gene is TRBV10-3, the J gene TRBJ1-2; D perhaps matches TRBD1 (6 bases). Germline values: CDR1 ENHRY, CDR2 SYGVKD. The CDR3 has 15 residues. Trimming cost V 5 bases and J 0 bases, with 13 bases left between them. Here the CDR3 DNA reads TGTGCCATCAGTAGACAGGAACCTTCTAACTATGGCTACACCTTC. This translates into CAISRQEPSNYGYTF.

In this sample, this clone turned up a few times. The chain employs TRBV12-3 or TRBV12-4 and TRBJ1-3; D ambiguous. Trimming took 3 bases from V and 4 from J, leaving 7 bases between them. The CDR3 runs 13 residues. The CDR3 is CASSFTPGNTIYF. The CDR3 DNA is TGTGCCAGCAGTTTTACGCCGGGAAACACCATATATTTT.

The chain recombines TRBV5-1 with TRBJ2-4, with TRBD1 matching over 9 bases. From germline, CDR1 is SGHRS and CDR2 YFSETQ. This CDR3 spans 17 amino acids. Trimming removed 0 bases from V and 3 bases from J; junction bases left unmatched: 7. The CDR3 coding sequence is TGCGCCAGCAGCTTGGATTCGACAGGGGGAGGCAAAAACATTCAGTACTTC. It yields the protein CASSLDSTGGGKNIQYF. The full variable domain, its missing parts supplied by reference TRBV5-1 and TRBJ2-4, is KAGVTQTPRYLIKTRGQQVTLSCSPISGHRSVSWYQQTPGQGLQFLFEYFSETQRNKGNFPGRFSGRQFSNSRSEMNVSTLELGDSALYLCASSLDSTGGGKNIQYFGAGTRLSVL.

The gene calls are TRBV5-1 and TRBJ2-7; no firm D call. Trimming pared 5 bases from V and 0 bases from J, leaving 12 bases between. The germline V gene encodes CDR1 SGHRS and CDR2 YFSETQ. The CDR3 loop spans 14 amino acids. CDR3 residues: CASRSDGSSYEQYV. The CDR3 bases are TGCGCCAGCAGGTCGGACGGCAGCTCCTACGAGCAGTACGTC.

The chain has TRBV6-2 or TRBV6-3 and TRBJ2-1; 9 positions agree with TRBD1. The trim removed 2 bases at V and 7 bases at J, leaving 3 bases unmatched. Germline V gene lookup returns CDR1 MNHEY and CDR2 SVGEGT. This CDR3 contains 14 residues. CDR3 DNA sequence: TGTGCCAGCAGTTACGGCGGGACAGGGAATGAGCAGTTCTTC. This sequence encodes CASSYGGTGNEQFF.

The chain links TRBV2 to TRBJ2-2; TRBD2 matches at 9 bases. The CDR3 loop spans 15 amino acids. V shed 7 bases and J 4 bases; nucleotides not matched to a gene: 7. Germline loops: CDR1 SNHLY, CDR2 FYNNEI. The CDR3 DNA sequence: TGTGCCAGCACCGCGCGACTAGCGGCCACCGGGGAGCTGTTTTTT. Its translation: CASTARLAATGELFF.

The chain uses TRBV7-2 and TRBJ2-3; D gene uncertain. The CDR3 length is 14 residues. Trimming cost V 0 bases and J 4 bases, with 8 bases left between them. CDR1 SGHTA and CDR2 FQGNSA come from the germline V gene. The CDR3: CASSLAGLADTQYF. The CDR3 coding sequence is TGTGCCAGCAGCTTAGCAGGGTTGGCAGATACGCAGTATTTT. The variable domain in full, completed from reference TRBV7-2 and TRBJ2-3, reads GAGVSQSPSNKVTEKGKDVELRCDPISGHTALYWYRQSLGQGLEFLIYFQGNSAPDKSGLPSDRFSAERTGGSVSTLTIQRTQQEDSAVYLCASSLAGLADTQYFGPGTRLTVL.

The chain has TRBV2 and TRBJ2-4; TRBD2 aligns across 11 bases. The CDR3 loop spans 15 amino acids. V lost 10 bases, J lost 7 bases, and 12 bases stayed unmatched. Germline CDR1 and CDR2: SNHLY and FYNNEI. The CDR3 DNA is TGTGCCACTTCGGAATTAGCGGGGGGGCCGAACATTCAGTACTTC. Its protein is CATSELAGGPNIQYF.

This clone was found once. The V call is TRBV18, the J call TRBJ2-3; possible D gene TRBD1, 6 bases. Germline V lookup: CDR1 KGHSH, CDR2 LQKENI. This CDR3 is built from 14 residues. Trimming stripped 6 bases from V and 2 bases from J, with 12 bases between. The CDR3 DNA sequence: TGTGCCAGCTCTCCGGACAGAACCACAGATACGCAGTATTTT. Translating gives CASSPDRTTDTQYF.